This TCR beta chain was sequenced during a study of blood T cell repertoires in COVID-19 (dated by TCRdb to 2019 to 2021). As for the study more broadly: The collaborator samples originated in the United States, Italy and Spain and spanned the acute and convalescent phases of COVID-19. The sample metadata nearly always contained a de-identified subject ID, COVID-19 status, age in years and sex. The prospective study material was composed of cDNA or gDNA derived from T cells, B-cell-depleted T cells, or PBMCs. Samples came from the ongoing ImmuneRACE study (first 160 participants) plus 1,254 subjects from 6 global collaborators. The repertoires were made available in a free public database intended to serve as a resource for research on the immune response to SARS-CoV-2. Where HLA class I and class II types were available, the types were taken from metadata supplied by the sample provider, not from assay-based typing. The dataset comprised deeply sampled blood TCRbeta repertoires from subjects exposed to, actively infected with, or recovered from COVID-19.

According to the germline V gene, CDR1 reads SGHRS and CDR2 reads YFSETQ. The CDR3 starts with the cysteine, ends with the phenylalanine, and has 15 residues. The retained sequence is limited to the CDR3, 45 bases, with the frame set at the first base. For this chain, trimming is 2 bases at the V end and 5 bases at the J end, and the number of junction bases without a gene match is 3. TCRbeta CDR3 regions were amplified from genomic DNA using the immunoSEQ Assay, a bias-controlled multiplex PCR. As for the authors' bioinformatics: Nucleated cell counts per sample were estimated from amplification of reference gene primers within the assay. Sequence reads were collapsed and filtered to measure the absolute abundance of every unique TCRbeta CDR3 rearrangement. Productive Simpson clonality was computed per sample as the square root of Simpson's diversity index over productive rearrangements. Imported from immuneACCESS, the table was reduced by TCRdb to in-frame sequences with V and J called. These copies leave out some clones; in studies compared against another copy, an unresolved V gene accounts for under half, and the cause of the remainder is not known. The V and J calls and the clone size are those of that table, but D and trimming were determined from the DNA. The sample profile shows 200,000 to 250,000 clones; around four fifths of them were found once. The top ten constitute nearly 20% of the sample.

The study at large found these results: The quantity of clinical and demographic metadata differed by source and by participant and was supplied without curation.

In regard to this clone: Its antigen remains undetermined. No qualities accompany the bases; no much larger clone lies one base away.

Collaborating institutions collected whole blood in K2EDTA tubes following their own protocols. For TCRbeta analysis, collaborators shipped samples in one of three forms: frozen whole blood, isolated PBMCs, or DNA extracted from either of those sample types. Rearrangement joined TRBV5-1 to TRBJ2-2; 10 bases in between match TRBD2. Material for sequencing was peripheral blood. The receptor was derived from a man under 40 with active or convalescent COVID-19. The CDR3 region has the sequence CASSLTSGMTGELFF. In nucleotide form, the sequence is TGCGCCAGCAGCTTAACTAGCGGGATGACCGGGGAGCTGTTTTTT.